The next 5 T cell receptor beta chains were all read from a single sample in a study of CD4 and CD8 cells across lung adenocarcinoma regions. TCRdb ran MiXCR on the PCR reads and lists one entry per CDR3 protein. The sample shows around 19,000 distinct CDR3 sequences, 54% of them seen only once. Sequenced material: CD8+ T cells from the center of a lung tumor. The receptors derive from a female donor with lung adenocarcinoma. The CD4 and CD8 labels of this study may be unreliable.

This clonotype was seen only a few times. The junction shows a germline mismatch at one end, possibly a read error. In nucleotides, the CDR3 is TGTGCCTGGAGTCTCGCCCAAGGGAACAGCTTTGCCACCTTT. Protein: CAWSLAQGNSFATF. The gene calls are TRBV30 and TRBJ1-1; D not certain. This CDR3 spans 14 amino acids. In germline, CDR1 is GTSNPN, CDR2 SVGIG (reference sequence). Supplemented by reference TRBV30 and TRBJ1-1, the full variable domain reads SQTIHQWPATLVQPVGSPLSLECTVEGTSNPNLYWYRQAAGRGLQLLFYSVGIGQISSEVPQNLSASRPQDRQFILSSKKLLLSDSGFYLCAWSLAQGNSFATFGQGTRLTVV.

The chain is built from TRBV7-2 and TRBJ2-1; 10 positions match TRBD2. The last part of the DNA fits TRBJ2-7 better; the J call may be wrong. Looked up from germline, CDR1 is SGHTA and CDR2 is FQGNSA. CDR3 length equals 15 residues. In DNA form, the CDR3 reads TGTGCCAGCAGCTTAGGGACTAGCGGAATCAATGAGCAGTACTTC. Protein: CASSLGTSGINEQYF.

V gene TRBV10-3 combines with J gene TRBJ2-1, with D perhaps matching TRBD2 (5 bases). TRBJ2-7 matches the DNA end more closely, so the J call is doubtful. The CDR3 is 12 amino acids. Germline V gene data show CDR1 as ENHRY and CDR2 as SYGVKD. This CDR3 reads CATGLTSREQYF. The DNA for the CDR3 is TGTGCCACCGGACTGACTTCTCGGGAGCAGTACTTC.

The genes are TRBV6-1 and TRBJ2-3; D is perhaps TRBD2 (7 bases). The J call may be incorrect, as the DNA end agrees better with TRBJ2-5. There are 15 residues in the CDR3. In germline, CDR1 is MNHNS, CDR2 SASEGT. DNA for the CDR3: TGTGCCAGGGGGGAAGGGGGAGGGGACACAGATACCCAGTACTTC. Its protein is CARGEGGGDTDTQYF.

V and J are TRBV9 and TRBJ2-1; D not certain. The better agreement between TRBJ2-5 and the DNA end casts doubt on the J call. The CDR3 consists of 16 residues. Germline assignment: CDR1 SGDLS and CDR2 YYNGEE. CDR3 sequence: CASSVQEGRYSGTQYF. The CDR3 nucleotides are TGTGCCAGCAGCGTACAGGAAGGCCGCTATTCGGGGACCCAGTACTTC.